A selection of T cell receptor beta chains follows, all from one sample in a study of glioma-infiltrating T cells. Via MiXCR, TCRdb re-called the multiplex PCR reads, giving one row per CDR3 protein. The sample has about 400,000 distinct CDR3 sequences, approximately 42% seen once. Material: glioma tissue, nonneoplastic brain tissue, or PBMCs (not recorded which). These receptors were taken from a human donor with low-grade glioma or glioblastoma, undergoing nonglioma brain surgery, or in good health (not recorded which). The conserved cysteine and the conserved F or W are not part of the CDR3 here. A D gene is named only where the DNA matches it firmly.

CDR3 protein: SPLSPGTDTQY; CDR3 length: 11; D gene: -; V gene: TRBV29-1; J gene: TRBJ2-3
CDR3 protein: ASSFLASGPSEQY; CDR3 length: 13; D gene: TRBD2; V gene: TRBV7-3; J gene: TRBJ2-7
CDR3 protein: ASSRHQTNEKLF; CDR3 length: 12; D gene: -; V gene: TRBV6-1; J gene: TRBJ1-4
CDR3 protein: SGRREGPDTQY; CDR3 length: 11; D gene: TRBD2; V gene: TRBV20-1; J gene: TRBJ2-3
CDR3 protein: ASSLLGAVGNEQF; CDR3 length: 13; D gene: -; V gene: TRBV27; J gene: TRBJ2-1
CDR3 protein: ASSFRGRSEAF; CDR3 length: 11; D gene: TRBD1; V gene: TRBV5-5; J gene: TRBJ1-1
CDR3 protein: ASSNRYDEQF; CDR3 length: 10; D gene: -; V gene: TRBV3-1; J gene: TRBJ2-1
CDR3 protein: ASSPGVFANEQF; CDR3 length: 12; D gene: -; V gene: TRBV6-1; J gene: TRBJ2-1
CDR3 protein: ASRHLGLPYEQY; CDR3 length: 12; D gene: -; V gene: TRBV28; J gene: TRBJ2-7
CDR3 protein: ASSLRQGAYGYT; CDR3 length: 12; D gene: TRBD1; V gene: TRBV7-2; J gene: TRBJ1-2
CDR3 protein: ASSLESTDMSEQY; CDR3 length: 13; D gene: -; V gene: TRBV11-1; J gene: -
CDR3 protein: ASSIGGVSHNEQF; CDR3 length: 13; D gene: -; V gene: TRBV19; J gene: TRBJ2-1
CDR3 protein: ASSLSTNGELF; CDR3 length: 11; D gene: -; V gene: TRBV5-1; J gene: TRBJ2-2
CDR3 protein: ASSDVPTSSYNEQF; CDR3 length: 14; D gene: -; V gene: TRBV6-4; J gene: TRBJ2-1
CDR3 protein: ASSFRQGSVNEQF; CDR3 length: 13; D gene: -; V gene: TRBV27; J gene: TRBJ2-1
CDR3 protein: ASSQSRAQPQH; CDR3 length: 11; D gene: -; V gene: TRBV16; J gene: TRBJ1-5
CDR3 protein: ASSLSRSLDEQF; CDR3 length: 12; D gene: -; V gene: TRBV7-3; J gene: TRBJ2-1
CDR3 protein: SAREDGRANEQF; CDR3 length: 12; D gene: -; V gene: TRBV20-1; J gene: TRBJ2-1
CDR3 protein: ASSLSWYEQY; CDR3 length: 10; D gene: -; V gene: TRBV28; J gene: TRBJ2-7
CDR3 protein: ASSLDPSVNADTQY; CDR3 length: 14; D gene: -; V gene: TRBV5-1; J gene: TRBJ2-3
CDR3 protein: VIIRQWTHTNYGYT; CDR3 length: 14; D gene: -; V gene: TRBV27; J gene: TRBJ1-2
CDR3 protein: ASSFWDTQY; CDR3 length: 9; D gene: -; V gene: TRBV28; J gene: TRBJ2-3
CDR3 protein: ASSLPVGVNTEAF; CDR3 length: 13; D gene: -; V gene: TRBV28; J gene: TRBJ1-1
CDR3 protein: ASSQRGLGTSYEQY; CDR3 length: 14; D gene: -; V gene: TRBV4-1; J gene: TRBJ2-7
CDR3 protein: ASSLGDWDRGYT; CDR3 length: 12; D gene: TRBD1; V gene: TRBV7-2; J gene: TRBJ1-2
CDR3 protein: ASSQESVGREAF; CDR3 length: 12; D gene: -; V gene: TRBV4-1; J gene: TRBJ1-1
CDR3 protein: ASSQRLDGRGFGANVLT; CDR3 length: 17; D gene: TRBD2; V gene: TRBV14; J gene: TRBJ2-6
CDR3 protein: ASTITGPLAKNIQY; CDR3 length: 14; D gene: -; V gene: TRBV28; J gene: TRBJ2-4
CDR3 protein: ASSLTGGLEQY; CDR3 length: 11; D gene: -; V gene: TRBV12-3/TRBV12-4; J gene: TRBJ2-7
CDR3 protein: ASSLVPGGNGYT; CDR3 length: 12; D gene: TRBD1; V gene: TRBV7-2; J gene: TRBJ1-2
CDR3 protein: SARVIGRVSNQPQY; CDR3 length: 14; D gene: -; V gene: TRBV20-1; J gene: -
CDR3 protein: ASSPPDSPYQETQY; CDR3 length: 14; D gene: -; V gene: TRBV7-9; J gene: TRBJ2-5
CDR3 protein: ASSHPGTEWNEQF; CDR3 length: 13; D gene: TRBD1; V gene: TRBV7-9; J gene: TRBJ2-1
CDR3 protein: ASSQAGRYNEQF; CDR3 length: 12; D gene: -; V gene: TRBV4-1; J gene: TRBJ2-1
CDR3 protein: ASSQPGQGASYNEQF; CDR3 length: 15; D gene: TRBD1; V gene: TRBV7-3; J gene: TRBJ2-1
CDR3 protein: SAGQGNTDTQY; CDR3 length: 11; D gene: TRBD1; V gene: TRBV29-1; J gene: TRBJ2-3
CDR3 protein: AISSVAGAYEQY; CDR3 length: 12; D gene: TRBD2; V gene: TRBV10-3; J gene: TRBJ2-7
CDR3 protein: ASSQDQNQPQH; CDR3 length: 11; D gene: -; V gene: TRBV4-3; J gene: TRBJ1-5
CDR3 protein: ASSLVEYGYT; CDR3 length: 10; D gene: -; V gene: TRBV28; J gene: TRBJ1-2
CDR3 protein: ATGEQF; CDR3 length: 6; D gene: -; V gene: TRBV7-9; J gene: TRBJ2-1
CDR3 protein: ASSYQAGEETGELF; CDR3 length: 14; D gene: TRBD2; V gene: TRBV6-2/TRBV6-3; J gene: TRBJ2-2
CDR3 protein: ASGPAGFSGNTIY; CDR3 length: 13; D gene: -; V gene: TRBV5-4; J gene: TRBJ1-3
CDR3 protein: ASSYRGGASGNTIY; CDR3 length: 14; D gene: TRBD1; V gene: TRBV6-5; J gene: TRBJ1-3
CDR3 protein: ASRPWPNTGELF; CDR3 length: 12; D gene: -; V gene: TRBV28; J gene: TRBJ2-2
CDR3 protein: ASSQVKGDAYNEQF; CDR3 length: 14; D gene: -; V gene: TRBV4-3; J gene: TRBJ2-1
CDR3 protein: SARTPPGTSSYEQY; CDR3 length: 14; D gene: TRBD2; V gene: TRBV20-1; J gene: TRBJ2-7
CDR3 protein: SAFHSSGRAYEQY; CDR3 length: 13; D gene: TRBD2; V gene: TRBV20-1; J gene: TRBJ2-7
CDR3 protein: ASSPHRSSQETQY; CDR3 length: 13; D gene: -; V gene: TRBV28; J gene: TRBJ2-5
CDR3 protein: ASSHPGLAGVNEQF; CDR3 length: 14; D gene: TRBD2; V gene: TRBV4-1; J gene: TRBJ2-1
CDR3 protein: AGISYRINQPQH; CDR3 length: 12; D gene: -; V gene: TRBV28; J gene: TRBJ1-5
CDR3 protein: ASSKPLSGTNTGELF; CDR3 length: 15; D gene: -; V gene: TRBV5-4; J gene: TRBJ2-2
CDR3 protein: ASSSRQFANSNQPQH; CDR3 length: 15; D gene: -; V gene: TRBV27; J gene: TRBJ1-5
CDR3 protein: ASSSPSANQHRDTQY; CDR3 length: 15; D gene: -; V gene: TRBV7-6; J gene: TRBJ2-3
CDR3 protein: ASSLASRGLVEQY; CDR3 length: 13; D gene: -; V gene: TRBV7-2; J gene: TRBJ2-7
CDR3 protein: ASSPSDRDELF; CDR3 length: 11; D gene: TRBD1; V gene: TRBV7-9; J gene: TRBJ1-4
CDR3 protein: ASSKGLAGVNEQF; CDR3 length: 13; D gene: TRBD2; V gene: TRBV2; J gene: TRBJ2-1
CDR3 protein: SARVTREPYEQY; CDR3 length: 12; D gene: -; V gene: TRBV20-1; J gene: TRBJ2-7
CDR3 protein: SASASGSDTQY; CDR3 length: 11; D gene: TRBD2; V gene: TRBV20-1; J gene: TRBJ2-3
CDR3 protein: ASSPTRQMGQY; CDR3 length: 11; D gene: -; V gene: TRBV27; J gene: TRBJ2-3
CDR3 protein: ATSDSWSAGRSYNEQF; CDR3 length: 16; D gene: -; V gene: TRBV24-1; J gene: TRBJ2-1